Presented here are 13 T cell receptor beta chains from one specimen sequenced in a study of OX40 agonist ivuxolimab in advanced cancers. This table comes from immunoSEQ multiplex PCR, and its TCRdb copy is limited to in-frame clones, with some not included. This table has around 24,000 clones, approximately 80% appearing once. The sample was CD4+ or CD8+ T cells sorted from blood, taken in a trial of the OX40 agonist ivuxolimab. All receptors derive from an adult with an advanced solid tumor such as melanoma, head and neck, liver or kidney cancer.

This clone was counted a single time. V is TRBV7-2 and J is TRBJ2-3; 10 bases line up with TRBD2. Germline V gene lookup returns CDR1 SGHTA and CDR2 FQGNSA. The CDR3 has 17 residues. Germline trimming cut 0 bases from V and 3 bases from J; bases unmatched to any gene: 6. As DNA, the CDR3 is TGTGCCAGCAGCTTAGCGTCTAGCGGGGGCCGGACAGATACGCAGTATTTT. Its protein is CASSLASSGGRTDTQYF.

V gene TRBV5-1 combines with J gene TRBJ2-5, with 8 bases matching TRBD2. The J call may not be correct, given that the DNA end is closer to TRBJ2-7. In germline, CDR1 is SGHRS, CDR2 YFSETQ. This CDR3 spans 15 amino acids. CDR3 nucleotide sequence: TGCGCCAGCAGCCCCCGGGCGGGAGGACCAAACGAGCAGTACTTC. This encodes CASSPRAGGPNEQYF.

The CDR3 region is CASSSLAGGPYEQYF. The CDR3 bases are TGTGCCAGCAGTTCACTAGCAGGGGGACCCTACGAGCAGTACTTC. This chain connects TRBV27 to TRBJ2-7; TRBD1 might be the D (7 bases). The CDR3 is 15 amino acids. V was shortened by 4 bases and J by 2 bases, with 15 bases between the two germline ends. CDR1 MNHEY and CDR2 SMNVEV come from the germline V gene (reference sequence).

Comment on this clone: Other DNA sequences in the sample encode the same CDR3. This chain joins TRBV5-1 and TRBJ1-1, with D uncertain. Germline V gene data show CDR1 as SGHRS and CDR2 as YFSETQ. The V end lost 0 bases, the J end lost 7 bases, and 7 bases lay between the germline ends. There are 12 residues in the CDR3. In DNA form, the CDR3 reads TGCGCCAGCAGCTTGGAGGCGGATGAAGCTTTCTTT. Protein sequence: CASSLEADEAFF. The whole variable domain, filled in from reference TRBV5-1 and TRBJ1-1, reads KAGVTQTPRYLIKTRGQQVTLSCSPISGHRSVSWYQQTPGQGLQFLFEYFSETQRNKGNFPGRFSGRQFSNSRSEMNVSTLELGDSALYLCASSLEADEAFFGQGTRLTVV.

This chain uses TRBV9 with TRBJ2-7; D tentatively reads TRBD1 or TRBD2 (5 bases each). Germline CDR1 reads SGDLS; CDR2 reads YYNGEE. CDR3 length: 15 residues. Trimming removed 6 bases at V and 2 bases at J, with 18 bases between. Here the CDR3 reads CASTPGPTMAYEQYF. CDR3 DNA sequence: TGTGCCAGCACCCCGGGGCCGACCATGGCCTACGAGCAGTACTTC.

The chain recombines TRBV7-8 with TRBJ1-2, with 10 bases matching TRBD1. The germline V gene has CDR1 SGHVS and CDR2 FQNEAQ. This CDR3 has 16 residues. Trimming at V came to 1 base and at J to 0 bases, leaving 2 bases not matched to a gene. CDR3 in amino acids: CASSLEGQGSNYGYTF. The CDR3 DNA reads TGTGCCAGCAGCTTAGAGGGACAGGGGTCTAACTATGGCTACACCTTC.

The CDR3 loop is CASRPGQDEETQYF. Written as DNA, the CDR3 is TGTGCCAGCAGACCCGGACAGGATGAGGAGACCCAGTACTTC. This sequence joins TRBV11-3 and TRBJ2-5; 7 bases map to TRBD1. Germline CDR1 SGHNT, CDR2 YENEEA. This CDR3 has 14 amino acids. Germline trimming cut 6 bases from V and 5 bases from J; bases unmatched to any gene: 9. Full variable domain (outside the CDR3, taken from reference TRBV11-3 and TRBJ2-5): EAGVVQSPRYKIIEKKQPVAFWCNPISGHNTLYWYLQNLGQGPELLIRYENEEAVDDSQLPKDRFSAERLKGVDSTLKIQPAELGDSAVYLCASRPGQDEETQYFGPGTRLLVL.

In the case of this clone: Other DNA sequences from this sample encode an identical CDR3 as well. This sequence joins TRBV11-3 and TRBJ1-1; a weak D match, TRBD1 (5 bases). With 3 bases removed from V and 8 bases from J, the gap between germline ends came to 7 bases. Germline V gene lookup returns CDR1 SGHNT and CDR2 YENEEA. The CDR3 covers 11 residues. The DNA of the CDR3 is TGTGCCAGCAGCTTTGGGACGGAAGCTTTCTTT. Protein sequence: CASSFGTEAFF. The full variable domain, with the rest looked up from reference TRBV11-3 and TRBJ1-1, is EAGVVQSPRYKIIEKKQPVAFWCNPISGHNTLYWYLQNLGQGPELLIRYENEEAVDDSQLPKDRFSAERLKGVDSTLKIQPAELGDSAVYLCASSFGTEAFFGQGTRLTVV.

V usage is TRBV15 and J usage is TRBJ1-2, with 9 nucleotides matching TRBD1. The CDR3 extends over 19 amino acids. The junction had 15 bases not matched to a gene; V was cut back by 0 bases and J by 4 bases. The germline V gene has CDR1 LNHNV and CDR2 YYDKDF (reference sequence). The CDR3: CATSRDPRDRVGPIYGYTF. Written as DNA, the CDR3 is TGTGCCACCAGCAGAGATCCTAGGGACAGGGTTGGACCCATCTATGGCTACACCTTC. Full variable domain (missing parts from reference TRBV15 and TRBJ1-2): DAMVIQNPRYQVTQFGKPVTLSCSQTLNHNVMYWYQQKSSQAPKLLFHYYDKDFNNEADTPDNFQSRRPNTSFCFLDIRSPGLGDTAMYLCATSRDPRDRVGPIYGYTFGSGTRLTVV.

This clone is classed as medium-sized. The chain has TRBV5-1 and TRBJ2-7; 9 bases line up with TRBD1. V lost 0 bases to trimming and J lost 6 bases; unmatched junction nucleotides: 7. Germline V CDR1 and CDR2: SGHRS, YFSETQ. This CDR3 comprises 15 residues. Written as DNA, the CDR3 is TGCGCCAGCAGCTTGGCGGGACAGGGTAAACGCGAGCAGTACTTC. This translates into CASSLAGQGKREQYF.

The rearrangement joins TRBV7-3 to TRBJ1-1, with D maybe TRBD1 (5 bases). The CDR3 has 14 amino acids. Germline V lookup: CDR1 SGHTA, CDR2 FQGTGA. Trimming left V 2 bases short and J 2 bases short, with 9 bases between. Here the CDR3 DNA reads TGTGCCAGCAGCTTAGGGGGGTTCAACACTGAAGCTTTCTTT. Translating it yields CASSLGGFNTEAFF.

This clone has only a few counts. The V and J genes are TRBV19 and TRBJ1-6; no reliable D call. The CDR3 has 13 residues. Germline CDR1 and CDR2: LNHDA and SQIVND (reference sequence). Trimming removed 5 bases at V and 8 bases at J, with 10 bases between. The CDR3 loop reads CASSPYMDSPLHF. CDR3 nucleotide sequence: TGTGCCAGTAGTCCTTATATGGATTCACCCCTCCACTTT.

This chain links TRBV7-2 with TRBJ1-2; D gene uncertain. Per the germline V gene, CDR1 is SGHTA and CDR2 is FQGNSA. The CDR3 is 15 residues long. Trimming took off 1 base at V and 2 bases at J, with 11 bases between the two ends. Here the CDR3 DNA reads TGTGCCAGCAGCTTAGTCGGCGGGCAGAACTATGGCTACACCTTC. Protein sequence: CASSLVGGQNYGYTF.